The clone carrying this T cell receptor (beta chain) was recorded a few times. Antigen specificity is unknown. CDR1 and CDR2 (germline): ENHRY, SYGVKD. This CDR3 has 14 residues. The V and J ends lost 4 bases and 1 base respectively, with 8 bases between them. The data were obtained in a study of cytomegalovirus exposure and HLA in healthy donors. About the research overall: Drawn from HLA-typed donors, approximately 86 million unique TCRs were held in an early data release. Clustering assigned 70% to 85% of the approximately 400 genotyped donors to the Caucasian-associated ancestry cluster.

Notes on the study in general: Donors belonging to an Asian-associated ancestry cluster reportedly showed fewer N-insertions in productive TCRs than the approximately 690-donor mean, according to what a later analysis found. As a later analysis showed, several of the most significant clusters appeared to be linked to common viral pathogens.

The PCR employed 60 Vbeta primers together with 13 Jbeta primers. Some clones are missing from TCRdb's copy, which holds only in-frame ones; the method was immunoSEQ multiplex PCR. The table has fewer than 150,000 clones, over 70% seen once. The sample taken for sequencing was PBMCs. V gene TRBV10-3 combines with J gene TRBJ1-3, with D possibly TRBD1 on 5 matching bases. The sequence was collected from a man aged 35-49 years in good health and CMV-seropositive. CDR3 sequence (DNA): TGTGCCATCAGTGGACAGCAATCTGGAAACACCATATATTTT. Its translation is CAISGQQSGNTIYF.